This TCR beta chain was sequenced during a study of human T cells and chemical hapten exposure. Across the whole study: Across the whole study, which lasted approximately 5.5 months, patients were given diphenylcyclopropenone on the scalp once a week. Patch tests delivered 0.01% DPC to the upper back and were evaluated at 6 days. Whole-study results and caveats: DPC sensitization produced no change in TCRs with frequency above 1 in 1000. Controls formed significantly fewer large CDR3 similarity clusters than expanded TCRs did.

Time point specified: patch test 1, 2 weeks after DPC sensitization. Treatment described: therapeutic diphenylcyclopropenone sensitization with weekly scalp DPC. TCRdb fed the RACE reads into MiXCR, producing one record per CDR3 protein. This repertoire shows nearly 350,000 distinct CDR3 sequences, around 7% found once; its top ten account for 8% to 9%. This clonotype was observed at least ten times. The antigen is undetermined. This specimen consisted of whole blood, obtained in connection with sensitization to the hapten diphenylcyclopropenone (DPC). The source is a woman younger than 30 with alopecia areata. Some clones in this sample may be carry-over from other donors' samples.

CDR3 in amino acids: CSARPMGGTPFKTQYF. CDR3 DNA: TGCAGTGCTAGGCCGATGGGGGGGACCCCTTTTAAGACCCAGTACTTC. The chain carries TRBV20-1 and TRBJ2-5; TRBD2 matches at 7 bases. Germline V gene lookup returns CDR1 DFQATT and CDR2 SNEGSKA (reference sequence). There are 16 residues in the CDR3. Losses at the gene ends were 3 bases for V and 6 bases for J; bases not matched to a gene: 16.